Only a few counts were recorded for the clone carrying this TCR beta chain. TCRdb independently ran MiXCR on the 5' RACE reads; one entry per CDR3 protein. The sample comprises around 500,000 distinct CDR3 sequences, approximately 15% of which are singletons, and 0.4% to 0.55% rests with the top ten. The entry originates in a study of identical twins. J was trimmed by 3 bases and V by 5 bases; bases with no gene match: 8. CDR1 and CDR2 from the germline V gene are MDHEN and SYDVKM. CDR3 length: 15 amino acids. The same sample was also used in a study of yellow fever vaccine responses in identical twins.

This receptor was taken from a young woman in good health. The chain uses TRBV28 and TRBJ1-1, with 8 bases that match TRBD1. The sequenced sample consisted of CD4+ T cells sorted from blood. CDR3 nucleotides: TGTGCCAGCAGTACAGGGGGGTTAGGGGACACTGAAGCTTTCTTT. It translates to CASSTGGLGDTEAFF.